Listed here is a single T cell receptor beta chain. The data are from a study of blood T cell repertoires in COVID-19. The table came from immunoSEQ multiplex PCR; TCRdb's copy has only in-frame clones and leaves some out. The sample contains 130,000 or so clones, approximately 83% of which appear only once. Material: PBMCs or T cells enriched from blood (not recorded which). The sequence was obtained from a man aged 50 to 59 who had recovered from COVID-19.

For the CDR3, the DNA is TGTGCCAGCAGCCAGTACCAGGGTGAAGCTTTCTTT. Protein: CASSQYQGEAFF. The J gene is TRBJ1-1, the V gene TRBV3-1 (or the pseudogene TRBV3-2); maybe TRBD1 (5 bases). Germline V gene data show CDR1 as LGHDT and CDR2 as YNNKEL (reference sequence). V was trimmed by 3 bases and J by 7 bases, leaving 9 bases between them. This CDR3 comprises 12 residues.